These 18 T cell receptor beta chains originate from one sample sequenced in a study of yellow fever vaccine responses in identical twins. TCRdb recomputed calls from the RT-PCR reads with MiXCR, one row per CDR3 protein. The data contain around 2,500 distinct CDR3 sequences, approximately 7.9% of them singletons. Material: T cells from blood (PBMCs), unsorted or a sorted subset (not recorded which), obtained 2 years after vaccination. Every receptor here comes from a woman younger than 35 who received the yellow fever vaccine.

This clonotype was counted between two and nine times. The V and J genes are TRBV10-1 and TRBJ2-3; the match to TRBD2 covers 12 bases. Germline loops: CDR1 WNHNN, CDR2 SYGVQD (reference sequence). CDR3 length: 16 residues. V was clipped by 5 bases and J by 5 bases; unmatched bases: 8. The CDR3 DNA sequence: TGCGCCAGCAGTCGCACTAGCGGGAGGCGAGGAGATACGCAGTATTTT. Its protein is CASSRTSGRRGDTQYF.

The chain has TRBV10-3 and TRBJ2-1, with TRBD2 matching over 8 bases. Germline assignment: CDR1 ENHRY and CDR2 SYGVKD. Unmatched junction bases numbered 9, after V lost 7 bases and J lost 4 bases. This CDR3 spans 15 amino acids. The CDR3 bases are TGTGCCATCACCATTAGCGGGGCGGGTTACAATGAGCAGTTCTTC. Its translation: CAITISGAGYNEQFF.

This clonotype is large within its sample. The chain carries TRBV10-3 and TRBJ2-6, with D tentatively TRBD2 (6 bases). CDR3 length: 16 amino acids. V gave up 0 bases and J gave up 0 bases, with 6 bases separating them. Per the germline V gene, CDR1 is ENHRY and CDR2 is SYGVKD. Here the CDR3 reads CAISESGGSGANVLTF. The DNA for the CDR3 is TGTGCCATCAGTGAGTCCGGGGGCTCTGGGGCCAACGTCCTGACTTTC.

This clonotype was counted a few times. The rearrangement joins TRBV6-1 to TRBJ1-1; D remains unclear. Germline assignment: CDR1 MNHNS and CDR2 SASEGT. The CDR3 consists of 11 residues. Trimming left V 10 bases short and J 2 bases short, with 8 bases between. This CDR3 reads CAIMQNTEAFF. DNA of the CDR3: TGTGCCATCATGCAAAACACTGAAGCTTTCTTT.

This clonotype was seen only a few times. The V gene is TRBV6-2 or TRBV6-3, the J gene TRBJ2-5, with D perhaps TRBD1 or TRBD2 (6 bases each). Germline V gene sequence: CDR1 MNHEY, CDR2 SVGEGT. The CDR3 extends over 15 amino acids. Trimming took off 10 bases at V and 5 bases at J, with 23 bases between the two ends. The CDR3 coding sequence is TGTGCCACCGGGGGCGAGCTGCCTTTTGGGGAGACCCAGTACTTC. It encodes CATGGELPFGETQYF.

The table lists this clonotype with a few counts. J is TRBJ1-5 and V is TRBV30; D gene ambiguous. The CDR3 spans 13 residues. Germline V CDR1 and CDR2: GTSNPN, SVGIG (reference sequence). V was cut by 1 base and J by 5 bases, with 9 bases left in between. The CDR3 region is CAWSGMGYQPQHF. The DNA of the CDR3 is TGTGCCTGGAGTGGAATGGGGTATCAGCCCCAGCATTTT.

The V gene is TRBV4-1, the J gene TRBJ2-1, with 7 bases aligning to TRBD2. V was pared by 1 base and J by 2 bases, with 5 bases of the junction left unmatched. Germline CDR1 and CDR2: MGHRA and YSYEKL. This CDR3 has 16 amino acids. CDR3 nucleotides: TGCGCCAGCAGCCAAGTCGGCGGGGGAACCTACAATGAGCAGTTCTTC. This translates into CASSQVGGGTYNEQFF.

This clonotype is deemed medium-sized. The chain uses TRBV2 and TRBJ2-1; D might be TRBD1 or TRBD2, each matching 5 bases. The CDR3 covers 14 residues. Trimming left V 5 bases short and J 8 bases short, with 16 bases between. Looked up from germline, CDR1 is SNHLY and CDR2 is FYNNEI. The CDR3 region is CASSRDTGTYEQFF. The CDR3 DNA follows: TGTGCCAGCAGTAGAGACACGGGGACGTATGAGCAGTTCTTC.

In this sample, this clonotype turned up a few times. The rearrangement joins TRBV4-3 to TRBJ2-1; 13 bases agree with TRBD2. V shed 1 base, J shed 9 bases, and the junction held 3 bases outside the gene matches. This CDR3 is 15 amino acids long. Germline-derived CDR1 and CDR2 are LGHNA and YSLEER. The CDR3 sequence: CASSQVRLAGGEQFF. DNA of the CDR3: TGCGCCAGCAGCCAAGTCAGACTAGCGGGAGGTGAGCAGTTCTTC.

V and J are TRBV5-1 and TRBJ2-5, with 7 bases identical to TRBD2. This CDR3 region has 17 residues. CDR1 is SGHRS, CDR2 YFSETQ, per germline. J was trimmed by 1 base and V by 0 bases; bases with no gene match: 9. This CDR3 reads CASSLAPSGDPQETQYF. The DNA for the CDR3 is TGCGCCAGCAGCTTGGCTCCTAGCGGTGACCCCCAAGAGACCCAGTACTTC.

This clonotype is medium-sized (0.01 to 0.1%) within its sample. The CDR3 sequence: CASGTGVQPSRTDTQYF. The CDR3 bases are TGCGCCAGCGGCACAGGAGTCCAACCCTCCCGCACAGATACGCAGTATTTT. The chain links TRBV10-1 to TRBJ2-3; TRBD1 might be the D (5 bases). The germline V gene encodes CDR1 WNHNN and CDR2 SYGVQD (reference sequence). The ends were cut back, 8 bases at V and 1 base at J, with 22 bases in the middle. CDR3 length equals 17 residues.

This clonotype has more than one count but fewer than ten. This chain links TRBV29-1 with TRBJ2-1; 9 bases are a match to TRBD1. Unmatched junction bases numbered 11, after V lost 8 bases and J lost 6 bases. CDR1 is SQVTM and CDR2 is ANQGSEA in the germline V gene. This CDR3 has 14 residues. CDR3 sequence reads: CSFGTGGAFNEQFF. Written as DNA, the CDR3 is TGCAGCTTCGGAACAGGGGGCGCGTTCAATGAGCAGTTCTTC.

The chain combines TRBV10-3 with TRBJ2-2; TRBD1 agrees at 7 bases. The V and J ends lost 7 bases and 8 bases, in that order; junction bases with no gene match: 7. The CDR3 is 13 amino acids. Germline V gene lookup returns CDR1 ENHRY and CDR2 SYGVKD. Here the CDR3 reads CAITGDREGELFF. The CDR3 region has the DNA TGTGCCATCACCGGCGACAGGGAGGGGGAGCTGTTTTTT.

The chain employs TRBV6-5 and TRBJ2-1, with 10 bases identical to TRBD2. The trim removed 4 bases at V and 6 bases at J, leaving 9 bases unmatched. Germline V gene data show CDR1 as MNHEY and CDR2 as SVGAGI. The CDR3 is 16 amino acids. The CDR3 nucleotides are TGTGCCAGCAGTTTCCTAGCGGGAGCCTTCGGCAATGAGCAGTTCTTC. Translation: CASSFLAGAFGNEQFF.

The rearrangement joins TRBV11-3 to TRBJ2-1; 7 nucleotides line up with TRBD1. The ends lost 3 bases at V and 9 bases at J; junction bases unmatched: 8. The CDR3 runs 14 residues. Germline CDR1 and CDR2: SGHNT and YENEEA. DNA for the CDR3: TGTGCCAGCAGCTTGATCACAGGGGCGGGTGAGCAGTTCTTC. Its protein is CASSLITGAGEQFF.

This clonotype rates as medium-sized (0.01 to 0.1%). The chain is built from TRBV6-1 and TRBJ2-1, with TRBD2 matching 11 bases. V lost 4 bases, J lost 6 bases, and 8 bases stayed unmatched. Per the germline V gene, CDR1 is MNHNS and CDR2 is SASEGT. The CDR3 contains 16 residues. Here the CDR3 DNA reads TGTGCCAGCAGTGCCGACATAGCGGGAGGGATCAATGAGCAGTTCTTC. This gives the protein CASSADIAGGINEQFF.

This clonotype is judged medium-sized. This sequence joins TRBV5-6 and TRBJ2-2, with 7 bases aligning to TRBD1. The V segment lost 0 bases and the J segment 7 bases; nucleotides outside the gene matches: 3. Germline-derived CDR1 and CDR2 are SGHDT and YYEEEE. CDR3 size: 14 residues. CDR3: CASSLAPGGGELFF. As DNA, the CDR3 is TGTGCCAGCAGCTTGGCCCCAGGGGGCGGGGAGCTGTTTTTT.

A few counts support this clonotype. The V call is TRBV7-9, the J call TRBJ2-3, with no clear D. CDR1 and CDR2 (germline): SEHNR, FQNEAQ (reference sequence). Trimming shortened V by 5 bases and J by 2 bases, and 5 bases separated the two germline ends. The CDR3 length is 12 residues. Written as DNA, the CDR3 is TGTGCCAGCAGCCCCTACACAGATACGCAGTATTTT. The encoded protein is CASSPYTDTQYF.